The TCR beta chain described here comes from a study of shared clonotypes between healthy human individuals. Findings of the study overall: In a handful of donors, around 4.8% of naive CD4 clonotypes appeared in common. Clonotypes not shared had lower generation probabilities than those common to all four donors.

There are 15 residues in the CDR3. The ends lost 6 bases at V and 3 bases at J; junction bases unmatched: 5. Germline V gene lookup returns CDR1 MNHNY and CDR2 SVGAGI (reference sequence). This clone was seen a single time. The antigen remains undetermined. Sequenced by immunoSEQ multiplex PCR; TCRdb stores in-frame clones only, minus some. The sample lists 1,500,000 or so clones; approximately 97% were seen once. Source material: naive CD4+ T cells sorted from blood. The subset here: CD45RA+ positively selected. The origin of this receptor is a young man in good health. The chain uses TRBV6-6 and TRBJ2-7; 13 bases are shared with TRBD2. Here the CDR3 reads CASSFGTSGIYEQYF. The CDR3 nucleotides are TGTGCCAGCAGCTTTGGGACTAGCGGGATCTACGAGCAGTACTTC.